The sample holds one count of the clone carrying this TCR beta chain. This sample is part of a study of cytomegalovirus exposure and HLA in healthy donors. PCR used 60 Vbeta primers and 13 Jbeta primers. Libraries were prepared by immunoSEQ multiplex PCR; TCRdb keeps only in-frame clonotypes and omits some of them. The sample has a few hundred thousand clones, around 90% seen once. CDR3 length: 15 amino acids. Trimming removed 4 bases at V and 3 bases at J, with 17 bases between. CDR1 and CDR2 from the germline V gene are SGHNT and YYREEE (reference sequence). The chain joins TRBV5-4 to TRBJ2-7; TRBD1 is a possible D gene (5 bases). Sequenced material: PBMCs. This receptor was taken from a girl aged 2-10 years in good health and CMV-seronegative. The CDR3 loop is CASSLTDRQFYEQYF. The DNA of the CDR3 is TGTGCCAGCAGCCTGACTGACAGACAATTCTACGAGCAGTACTTC.